Presented here are 12 T cell receptor beta chains from one specimen sequenced in a study of blood T cell repertoires in COVID-19. Method: immunoSEQ multiplex PCR; TCRdb's copy keeps in-frame clones and lacks some. The sample lists about 68,000 clones; 70% to 90% were seen once. Sequenced sample: peripheral blood. These receptors all come from a young man with acute or convalescent COVID-19.

The chain employs TRBV5-1 and TRBJ2-5; 8 nucleotides line up with TRBD1. The trim removed 4 bases at V and 5 bases at J, leaving 10 bases unmatched. Germline V gives CDR1 SGHRS, CDR2 YFSETQ. The CDR3 runs to 15 residues. This CDR3 reads CASSSSTGVVETQYF. In DNA form, the CDR3 reads TGCGCCAGCAGCAGTTCGACAGGGGTTGTGGAGACCCAGTACTTC.

This chain uses TRBV28 with TRBJ1-5, with D tentatively TRBD1 (5 bases). The CDR3 contains 16 residues. The V gene lost 6 bases and the J gene lost 0 bases, with 15 bases spanning the gap. CDR1 and CDR2 (germline): MDHEN, SYDVKM. The CDR3, as DNA: TGTGCCAGCAGCCGGGCAGGGCAGCCTAGCAATCAGCCCCAGCATTTT. It is translated as CASSRAGQPSNQPQHF.

As DNA, the CDR3 is TGTGCCAGCAGCAAATGGACAGGGGAACAAGAGACCCAGTACTTC. It specifies CASSKWTGEQETQYF. The chain links TRBV9 to TRBJ2-5; the match to TRBD1 covers 9 bases. CDR3 length: 15 residues. Germline assignment: CDR1 SGDLS and CDR2 YYNGEE. V shed 4 bases and J 2 bases; nucleotides not matched to a gene: 6.

The chain has TRBV7-9 and TRBJ2-2; D perhaps matches TRBD2 (6 bases). The CDR3 runs 14 residues. From germline, CDR1 is SEHNR and CDR2 FQNEAQ (reference sequence). V was pared by 4 bases and J by 7 bases, with 13 bases between. The CDR3 here is CASSSPWRVGELFF. The CDR3 nucleotides read TGTGCCAGCAGCTCCCCCTGGAGGGTCGGGGAGCTGTTTTTT.

V usage is TRBV13 and J usage is TRBJ2-2, with a possible D match to TRBD2 (5 bases). V gave up 3 bases and J gave up 3 bases, with 14 bases separating them. The CDR3 is 16 amino acids. CDR1 and CDR2 from the germline V gene are PRHDT and FYEKMQ (reference sequence). CDR3 protein: CASSFDYLRDTGELFF. The CDR3 DNA follows: TGTGCCAGCAGCTTCGACTACCTACGTGACACCGGGGAGCTGTTTTTT. The entire variable domain, with the rest obtained from reference TRBV13 and TRBJ2-2, is as follows: AAGVIQSPRHLIKEKRETATLKCYPIPRHDTVYWYQQGPGQDPQFLISFYEKMQSDKGSIPDRFSAQQFSDYHSELNMSSLELGDSALYFCASSFDYLRDTGELFFGEGSRLTVL.

The rearrangement uses TRBV5-1 and TRBJ2-1, with 7 bases identical to TRBD2. Germline V lookup: CDR1 SGHRS, CDR2 YFSETQ. Losses at the gene ends were 5 bases for V and 6 bases for J; bases not matched to a gene: 8. The CDR3 loop spans 14 amino acids. For the CDR3, the DNA is TGCGCCAGCAGATACAGCGGGATTGGCAATGAGCAGTTCTTC. Its protein is CASRYSGIGNEQFF.

The chain links TRBV24-1 to TRBJ2-1; D is undetermined. Germline lookup yields CDR1 KGHDR and CDR2 SFDVKD. V lost 0 bases, J lost 6 bases, and 5 bases lay in between. This CDR3 contains 13 residues. The chain's CDR3 is CATSDLGLNEQFF. The CDR3 DNA sequence: TGTGCCACCAGTGATTTGGGGCTCAATGAGCAGTTCTTC.

This chain uses TRBV24-1 with TRBJ1-1; D is unresolved. V lost 2 bases and J lost 0, with 3 bases in between. CDR1 and CDR2 from the germline V gene are KGHDR and SFDVKD. This CDR3 has 13 residues. The CDR3 protein is CATSDSMNTEAFF. The CDR3 DNA is TGTGCCACCAGTGATTCCATGAACACTGAAGCTTTCTTT.

This clone was seen once. The DNA for the CDR3 is TGCGCCAGCAGCCAAGCCATAGGGAGTGGCTACACCTTC. This translates into CASSQAIGSGYTF. This sequence joins TRBV4-3 and TRBJ1-2, with D hard to call. The V end lost 1 base, the J end lost 7 bases, and 10 bases lay between the germline ends. The CDR3 is made up of 13 amino acids. CDR1 and CDR2 (germline): LGHNA, YSLEER.

This chain uses TRBV5-4 with TRBJ2-4, with D maybe TRBD2 (5 bases). Germline CDR1 reads SGHNT; CDR2 reads YYREEE (reference sequence). Trimming cost V 0 bases and J 7 bases, with 14 bases left between them. The CDR3 covers 15 residues. CDR3 amino acids: CASSLAGLAGNIQYF. The DNA for the CDR3 is TGTGCCAGCAGCTTGGCCGGGCTAGCCGGGAACATTCAGTACTTC.

Here the CDR3 DNA reads TGTGCCAGCAGCCAAGATTGGGCAGGGAGGTGGACCACTGAAGCTTTCTTT. Translation: CASSQDWAGRWTTEAFF. This chain uses TRBV3-1 (or the pseudogene TRBV3-2) with TRBJ1-1; TRBD1 is a possible D gene (5 bases). The CDR3 covers 17 residues. Germline-derived CDR1 and CDR2 are LGHDT and YNNKEL (reference sequence). The V end was cut by 0 bases, the J end by 4 bases, with 18 bases between.

This sequence joins TRBV7-2 and TRBJ2-3; D unresolved. Germline CDR1 SGHTA, CDR2 FQGNSA. The CDR3 totals 14 residues. V was trimmed by 2 bases and J by 1 base, leaving 7 bases between them. CDR3 DNA sequence: TGTGCCAGCAGCTTACAGCGCGGCACAGATACGCAGTATTTT. It encodes CASSLQRGTDTQYF.